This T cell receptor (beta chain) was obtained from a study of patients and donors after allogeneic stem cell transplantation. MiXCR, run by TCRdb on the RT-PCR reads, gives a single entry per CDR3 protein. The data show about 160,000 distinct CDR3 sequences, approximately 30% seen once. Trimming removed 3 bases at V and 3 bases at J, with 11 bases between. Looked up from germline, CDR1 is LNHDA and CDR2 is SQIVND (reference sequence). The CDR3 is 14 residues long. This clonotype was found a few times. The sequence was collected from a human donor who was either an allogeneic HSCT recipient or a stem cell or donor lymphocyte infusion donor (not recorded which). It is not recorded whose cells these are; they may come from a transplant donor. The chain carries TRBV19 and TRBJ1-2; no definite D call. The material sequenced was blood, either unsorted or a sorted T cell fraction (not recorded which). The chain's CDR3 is CASSIRLGDYGYTF. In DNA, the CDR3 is TGTGCCAGTAGTATTCGGTTGGGAGACTATGGCTACACCTTC.